The 14 T cell receptor beta chains listed next were all sequenced from one sample in a study of cytomegalovirus exposure and HLA in healthy donors (dated by TCRdb to about 2017). Receptors were amplified or captured by the immunoSEQ multiplex PCR assay. The multiplex PCR relied on a mix of 60 forward primers for TCR Vbeta segments and 13 reverse primers for TCR Jbeta segments. TCRdb retrieved this table from immuneACCESS and kept in-frame rearrangements only. Not all clones are present; in checked studies, unresolved V genes account for under half, and no reason is known for the remainder. For this sample the table gives 90,000 to 95,000 clones, of which over 75% were detected only once. Approximately 1.3% of the sample is in the top ten clones. Sequencing was done on a sample of PBMCs. These receptors came from a girl aged 2-10 years in good health and CMV-seropositive.

This chain joins TRBV15 and TRBJ2-5; D is undetermined. This CDR3 is 12 amino acids long. With 5 bases removed from V and 5 bases from J, the gap between germline ends came to 9 bases. Germline V lookup: CDR1 LNHNV, CDR2 YYDKDF (reference sequence). CDR3 amino acids: CATSLRWETQYF. The CDR3 nucleotides read TGTGCCACCAGCCTGAGGTGGGAGACCCAGTACTTC. The complete variable domain, with remaining parts taken from reference TRBV15 and TRBJ2-5, reads DAMVIQNPRYQVTQFGKPVTLSCSQTLNHNVMYWYQQKSSQAPKLLFHYYDKDFNNEADTPDNFQSRRPNTSFCFLDIRSPGLGDTAMYLCATSLRWETQYFGPGTRLLVL.

This clone showed up just a few times. The gene calls are TRBV2 and TRBJ2-5; 7 positions match TRBD1. CDR3 length equals 15 residues. V dropped 2 bases and J dropped 2; count of bases not matched to a gene: 5. Germline values: CDR1 SNHLY, CDR2 FYNNEI. In nucleotides, the CDR3 is TGTGCCAGCAGTGAACAGGGGGAACCTCAAGAGACCCAGTACTTC. This codes for CASSEQGEPQETQYF.

The chain carries TRBV6-1 and TRBJ1-1; D is undetermined. V lost 6 bases and J 7 bases, leaving 18 bases between the germline ends. This CDR3 is built from 14 residues. Germline-derived CDR1 and CDR2 are MNHNS and SASEGT. This chain's CDR3 is CASRATDFRGEAFF. CDR3 in DNA: TGTGCCAGCAGGGCAACCGACTTTCGGGGTGAAGCTTTCTTT.

This clone was picked up one time. V is TRBV11-2 and J is TRBJ2-7, with D maybe TRBD2 (6 bases). The CDR3 contains 15 residues. V was pared by 5 bases and J by 0 bases, with 14 bases between. The V gene's germline CDR1 is SGHAT and CDR2 FQNNGV. CDR3 in amino acids: CASSPGTLSSYEQYF. DNA for the CDR3: TGTGCCAGCAGCCCCGGGACTCTGAGCTCCTACGAGCAGTACTTC.

The chain employs TRBV28 and TRBJ2-1; D might be TRBD1 (5 bases). V was shortened by 3 bases and J by 4 bases, with 22 bases between the two germline ends. Germline CDR1 MDHEN, CDR2 SYDVKM. The CDR3 is made up of 18 amino acids. In DNA form, the CDR3 reads TGTGCCAGCAGTTTGCGTATAAGGACCGACGACAGTTACAATGAGCAGTTCTTC. The encoded protein is CASSLRIRTDDSYNEQFF.

This chain links TRBV5-5 with TRBJ1-5, with a tentative D call TRBD1 (6 bases). Germline V lookup: CDR1 SGHKS, CDR2 YYEKEE (reference sequence). V dropped 1 base and J dropped 2 bases, with 7 bases sitting between them. The CDR3 is made up of 14 amino acids. The chain's CDR3 is CASSLSGGNQPQHF. CDR3 in DNA: TGTGCCAGCAGCTTGTCAGGGGGCAATCAGCCCCAGCATTTT.

The chain couples TRBV5-4 to TRBJ1-2, with D possibly being TRBD1 (6 bases). V lost 0 bases to trimming and J lost 3 bases, with 6 bases between them. Per the germline V gene, CDR1 is SGHNT and CDR2 is YYREEE (reference sequence). The CDR3 extends over 13 amino acids. CDR3 sequence: CASSLGQDYGYTF. CDR3 in DNA: TGTGCCAGCAGCTTGGGACAGGACTATGGCTACACCTTC.

V gene TRBV19 combines with J gene TRBJ1-1, with 7 bases fitting TRBD1. The CDR3 spans 14 residues. V trimming: 6 bases; J trimming: 3 bases; junction bases outside the gene matches: 7. CDR1 and CDR2 (germline): LNHDA, SQIVND (reference sequence). The CDR3 sequence: CASRLQGTYTEAFF. In DNA, the CDR3 is TGTGCCAGTAGATTACAGGGGACTTACACTGAAGCTTTCTTT.

The V gene is TRBV25-1, the J gene TRBJ2-1; 9 positions agree with TRBD2. Germline V gene data show CDR1 as MGHDK and CDR2 as SYGVNS. The CDR3 has 17 residues. Trimming removed 8 bases from V and 8 bases from J; junction bases left unmatched: 19. For the CDR3, the DNA is TGTGCCAGCGAGGGTAGGTCACTTAGCGGGAGTCTCGATGAGCAGTTCTTC. This gives the protein CASEGRSLSGSLDEQFF.

This sequence joins TRBV6-5 and TRBJ2-7, with D perhaps TRBD1 (6 bases). Germline loops: CDR1 MNHEY, CDR2 SVGAGI. The CDR3 consists of 15 residues. Trimming took off 2 bases at V and 0 bases at J, with 11 bases between the two ends. CDR3 coding DNA: TGTGCCAGCAGTTACGGTACCAGGGGCTCCTACGAGCAGTACTTC. Amino acid sequence: CASSYGTRGSYEQYF.

V and J are TRBV5-1 and TRBJ2-5; D is perhaps TRBD2 (5 bases). Trimming pared 2 bases from V and 5 bases from J, leaving 16 bases between. Germline CDR1 is SGHRS and CDR2 is YFSETQ. This CDR3 has 15 residues. The chain's CDR3 is CASSFSRVSGETQYF. CDR3 coding DNA: TGCGCCAGCAGCTTCTCTAGGGTATCGGGGGAGACCCAGTACTTC.

This clone was seen more than once but under ten times. The genes are TRBV1 and TRBJ1-1; the table assigns TRBD1, which was not confirmed against the DNA. TRBV1 is classified as a pseudogene. This CDR3 has 14 amino acids. This CDR3 is CTSGQRTGNTEAFF. CDR3 sequence (DNA): TGCACCAGCGGACAAAGGACAGGCAACACTGAAGCTTTCTTT.

V usage is TRBV2 and J usage is TRBJ1-2; TRBD1 is a possible D gene (5 bases). CDR1 and CDR2 from the germline V gene are SNHLY and FYNNEI. V gave up 5 bases and J gave up 6 bases, with 13 bases separating them. There are 13 residues in the CDR3. CDR3 DNA: TGTGCCAGCAGTCCCCTAAGGACACATGGCTACACCTTC. It encodes CASSPLRTHGYTF.

The rearrangement uses TRBV5-5 and TRBJ2-3, with D possibly TRBD2 on 5 matching bases. The CDR3 covers 15 residues. Trimming left V 0 bases short and J 6 bases short, with 14 bases between. Germline assignment: CDR1 SGHKS and CDR2 YYEKEE (reference sequence). DNA for the CDR3: TGTGCCAGCAGCTTGGAAAGGACTCGGGCGGATACGCAGTATTTT. Translation: CASSLERTRADTQYF.